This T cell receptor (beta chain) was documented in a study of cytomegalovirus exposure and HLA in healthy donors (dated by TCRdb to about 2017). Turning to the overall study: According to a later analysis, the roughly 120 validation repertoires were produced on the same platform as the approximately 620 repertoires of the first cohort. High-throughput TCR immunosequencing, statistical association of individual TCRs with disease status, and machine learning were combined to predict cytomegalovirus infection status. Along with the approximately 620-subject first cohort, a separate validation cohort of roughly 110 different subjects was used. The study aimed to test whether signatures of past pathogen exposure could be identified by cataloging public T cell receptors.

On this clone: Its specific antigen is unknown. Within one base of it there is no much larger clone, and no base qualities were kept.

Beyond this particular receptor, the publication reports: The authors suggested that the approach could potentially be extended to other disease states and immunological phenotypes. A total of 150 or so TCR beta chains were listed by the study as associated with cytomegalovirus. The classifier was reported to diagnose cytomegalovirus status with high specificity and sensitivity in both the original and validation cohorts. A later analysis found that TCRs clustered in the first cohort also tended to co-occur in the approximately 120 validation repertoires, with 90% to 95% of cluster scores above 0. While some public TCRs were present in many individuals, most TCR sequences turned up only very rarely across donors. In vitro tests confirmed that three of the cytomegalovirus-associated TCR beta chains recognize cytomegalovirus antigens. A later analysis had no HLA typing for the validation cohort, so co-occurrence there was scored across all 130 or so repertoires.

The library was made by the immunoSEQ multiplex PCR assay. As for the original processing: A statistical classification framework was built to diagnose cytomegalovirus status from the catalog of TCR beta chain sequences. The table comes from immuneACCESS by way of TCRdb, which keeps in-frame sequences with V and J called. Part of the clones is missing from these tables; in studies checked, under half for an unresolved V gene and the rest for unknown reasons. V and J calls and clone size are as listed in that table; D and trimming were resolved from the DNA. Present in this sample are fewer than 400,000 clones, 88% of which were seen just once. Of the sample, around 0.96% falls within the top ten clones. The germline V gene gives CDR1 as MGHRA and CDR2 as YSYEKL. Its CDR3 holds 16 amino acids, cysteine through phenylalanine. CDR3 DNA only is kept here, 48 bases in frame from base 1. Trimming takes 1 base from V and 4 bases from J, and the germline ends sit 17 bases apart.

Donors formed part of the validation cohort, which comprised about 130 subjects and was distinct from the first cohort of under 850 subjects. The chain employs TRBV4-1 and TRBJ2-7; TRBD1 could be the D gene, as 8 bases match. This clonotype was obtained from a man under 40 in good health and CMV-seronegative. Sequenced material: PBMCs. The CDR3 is CASSQVVTGGGYEQYF. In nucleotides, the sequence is TGCGCCAGCAGCCAAGTTGTTACAGGGGGGGGATACGAGCAGTACTTC.